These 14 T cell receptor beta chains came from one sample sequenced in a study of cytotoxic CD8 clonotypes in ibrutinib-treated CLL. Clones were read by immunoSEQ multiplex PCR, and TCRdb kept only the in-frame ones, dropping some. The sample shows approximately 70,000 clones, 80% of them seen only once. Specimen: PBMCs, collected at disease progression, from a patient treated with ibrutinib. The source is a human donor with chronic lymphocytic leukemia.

In DNA, the CDR3 is TGTGCCAGCAGCCAATGGGGTGCAGGATTCTACGAGCAGTACTTC. This sequence encodes CASSQWGAGFYEQYF. The rearrangement joins TRBV14 to TRBJ2-7; D gene uncertain. The CDR3 totals 15 residues. CDR1 is SGHDN and CDR2 is FVKESK in the germline V gene. Trimming pared 2 bases from V and 3 bases from J, leaving 14 bases between.

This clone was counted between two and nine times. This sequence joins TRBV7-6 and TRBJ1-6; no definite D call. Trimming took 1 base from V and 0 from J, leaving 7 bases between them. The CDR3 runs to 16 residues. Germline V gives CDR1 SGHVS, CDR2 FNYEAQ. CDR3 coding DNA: TGTGCCAGCAGCTTAGTGGGGTACTCCTATAATTCACCCCTCCACTTT. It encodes CASSLVGYSYNSPLHF.

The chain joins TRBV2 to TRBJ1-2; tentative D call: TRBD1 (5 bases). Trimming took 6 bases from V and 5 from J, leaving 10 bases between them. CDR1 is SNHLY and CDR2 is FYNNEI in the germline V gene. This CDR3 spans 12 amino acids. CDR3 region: CASRFGGYGYTF. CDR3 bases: TGTGCCAGCAGATTCGGGGGGTATGGCTACACCTTC.

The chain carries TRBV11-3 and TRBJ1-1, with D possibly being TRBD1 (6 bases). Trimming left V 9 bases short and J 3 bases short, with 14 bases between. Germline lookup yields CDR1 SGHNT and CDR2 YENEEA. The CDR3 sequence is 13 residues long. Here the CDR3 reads CARTGTTHTEAFF. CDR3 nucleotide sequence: TGTGCCAGAACCGGGACAACTCACACTGAAGCTTTCTTT. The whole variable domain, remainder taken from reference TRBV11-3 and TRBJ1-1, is EAGVVQSPRYKIIEKKQPVAFWCNPISGHNTLYWYLQNLGQGPELLIRYENEEAVDDSQLPKDRFSAERLKGVDSTLKIQPAELGDSAVYLCARTGTTHTEAFFGQGTRLTVV.

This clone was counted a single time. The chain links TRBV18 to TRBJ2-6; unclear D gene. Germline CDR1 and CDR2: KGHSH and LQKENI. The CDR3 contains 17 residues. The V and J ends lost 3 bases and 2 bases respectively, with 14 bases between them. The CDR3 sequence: CASSPLDWATGANVLTF. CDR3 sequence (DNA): TGTGCCAGCTCACCCCTAGATTGGGCAACTGGGGCCAACGTCCTGACTTTC.

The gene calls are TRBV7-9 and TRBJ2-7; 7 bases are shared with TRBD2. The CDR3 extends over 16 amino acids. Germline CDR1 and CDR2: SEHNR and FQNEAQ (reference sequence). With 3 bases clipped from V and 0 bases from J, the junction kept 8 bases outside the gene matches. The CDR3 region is CASSFRGGGGSYEQYF. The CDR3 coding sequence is TGTGCCAGCAGCTTTCGTGGCGGCGGGGGCTCCTACGAGCAGTACTTC.

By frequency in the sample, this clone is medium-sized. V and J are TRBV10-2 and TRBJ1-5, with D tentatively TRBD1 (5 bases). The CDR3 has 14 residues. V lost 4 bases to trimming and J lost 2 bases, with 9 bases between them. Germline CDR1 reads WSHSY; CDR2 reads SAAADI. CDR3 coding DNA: TGCGCCAGCAGTGGGGGACCGGGCAATCAGCCCCAGCATTTT. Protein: CASSGGPGNQPQHF.

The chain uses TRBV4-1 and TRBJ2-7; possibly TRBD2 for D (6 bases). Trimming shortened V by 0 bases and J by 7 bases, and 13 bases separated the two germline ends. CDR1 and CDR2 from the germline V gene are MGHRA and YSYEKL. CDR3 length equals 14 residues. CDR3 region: CASSQDRRGTEQYF. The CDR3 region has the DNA TGCGCCAGCAGCCAAGATCGGCGGGGAACTGAGCAGTACTTC.

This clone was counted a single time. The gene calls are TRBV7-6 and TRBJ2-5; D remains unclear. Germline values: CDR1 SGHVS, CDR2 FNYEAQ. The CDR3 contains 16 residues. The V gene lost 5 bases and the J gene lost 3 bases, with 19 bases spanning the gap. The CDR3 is CASSPAAGYLKETQYF. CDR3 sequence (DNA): TGTGCCAGCAGCCCCGCGGCCGGCTATTTGAAAGAGACCCAGTACTTC.

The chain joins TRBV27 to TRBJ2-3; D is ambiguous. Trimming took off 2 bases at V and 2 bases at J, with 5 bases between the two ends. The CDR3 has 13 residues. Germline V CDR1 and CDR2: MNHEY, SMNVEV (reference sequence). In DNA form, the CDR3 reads TGTGCCAGCAGTTTAAGGGTCACAGATACGCAGTATTTT. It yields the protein CASSLRVTDTQYF.

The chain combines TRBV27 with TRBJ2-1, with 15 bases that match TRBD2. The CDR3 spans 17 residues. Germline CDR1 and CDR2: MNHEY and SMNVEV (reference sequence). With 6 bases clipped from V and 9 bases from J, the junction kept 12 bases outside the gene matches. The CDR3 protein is CASRRDTGLAGGLEQFF. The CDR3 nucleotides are TGTGCCAGCAGAAGAGACACCGGACTAGCGGGAGGGCTTGAGCAGTTCTTC.

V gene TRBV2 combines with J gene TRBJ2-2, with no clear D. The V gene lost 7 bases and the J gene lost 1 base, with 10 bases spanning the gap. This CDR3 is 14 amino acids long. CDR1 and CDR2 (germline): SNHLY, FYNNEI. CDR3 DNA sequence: TGTGCCAGCACTAAGACGGGGAACACCGGGGAGCTGTTTTTT. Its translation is CASTKTGNTGELFF.

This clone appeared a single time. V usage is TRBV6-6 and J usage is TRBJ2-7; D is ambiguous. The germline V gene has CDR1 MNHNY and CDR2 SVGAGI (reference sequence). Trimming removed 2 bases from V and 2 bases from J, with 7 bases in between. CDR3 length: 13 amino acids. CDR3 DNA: TGTGCCAGCAGTTACGGCCAGACCTACGAGCAGTACTTC. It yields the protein CASSYGQTYEQYF.

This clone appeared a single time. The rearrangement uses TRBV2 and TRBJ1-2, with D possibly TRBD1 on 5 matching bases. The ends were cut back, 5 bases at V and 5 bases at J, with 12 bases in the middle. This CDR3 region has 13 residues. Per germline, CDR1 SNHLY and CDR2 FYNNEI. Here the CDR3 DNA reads TGTGCCAGCAGTTCCGGGGGGGATTATGGCTACACCTTC. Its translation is CASSSGGDYGYTF.